This T cell receptor beta chain was sequenced during a study of response to subunit inactivated influenza vaccine. This CDR3 is built from 13 residues. The V end was cut by 1 base, the J end by 2 bases, with 3 bases between. TCRdb itself ran the RT-PCR reads through MiXCR, one entry per CDR3 protein. The data hold some 550,000 distinct CDR3 sequences, with roughly 25% observed a single time. Ten or more counts support this clonotype. These same records also appear under a second study, on T cells expressing NK-cell markers. That paper states: The TCR beta cDNA came from 5'RACE template switching with UMIs. Roughly six of the donors carried dominant NKG2C+ clonotypes that took up about 1.0-7.5% of their CD8+ T cells.

The rearrangement uses TRBV12-3 or TRBV12-4 and TRBJ1-5; D gene unclear. The sample here was CD4+ T cells sorted from PBMCs, taken roughly 12 days after vaccination. The TCR comes from a man over 45 who received an inactivated influenza vaccine. CDR3 nucleotide sequence: TGTGCCAGCAGTTTAGGTCGCAATCAGCCCCAGCATTTT. Amino acid sequence: CASSLGRNQPQHF.